Each of the 8 T cell receptor beta chains below was sequenced from the same sample in a study of cytomegalovirus exposure and HLA in healthy donors. Vbeta (60) and Jbeta (13) primers were used in the PCR. Generated by immunoSEQ multiplex PCR, the TCRdb table keeps only in-frame clones and is missing some. The sample carries 180,000 or so clones, around 80% recorded once. Sequenced: PBMCs. The receptors originated from a middle-aged man in good health and CMV-seronegative.

V and J are TRBV5-1 and TRBJ2-3, with 8 bases that match TRBD2. The CDR3 loop spans 14 amino acids. V lost 5 bases, J lost 5 bases, and 7 bases stayed unmatched. Germline loops: CDR1 SGHRS, CDR2 YFSETQ. In nucleotides, the CDR3 is TGCGCCAGCAGTTTTAGCGGGGAAATAGATACGCAGTATTTT. It encodes CASSFSGEIDTQYF.

The chain recombines TRBV9 with TRBJ2-4; TRBD1 matches at 10 bases. The CDR3 sequence is 16 residues long. CDR1 SGDLS and CDR2 YYNGEE come from the germline V gene. Trimming cost V 2 bases and J 6 bases; bases outside gene matches: 8. CDR3 sequence: CASSVQDRGRGNIQYF. The CDR3 DNA follows: TGTGCCAGCAGCGTCCAGGACAGGGGGAGAGGAAACATTCAGTACTTC.

Worth noting for this clone: One end of the junction is discordant with germline, which a read error may explain. The chain has TRBV9 and TRBJ2-1; TRBD1 matches at 8 bases. The CDR3 length is 18 residues. CDR1 is SGDLS, CDR2 YYNGEE, per germline. The CDR3 DNA reads as TGTGCCAGCAGCGCCTCCTCTACCGGGACAGGAACGTACAGTGAGCAGTTCTTC. It yields the protein CASSASSTGTGTYSEQFF.

This clone appeared a few times. The chain couples TRBV5-3 to TRBJ1-2; 7 bases line up with TRBD1. TRBV5-3 is reported as an ORF; its role is uncertain. This CDR3 contains 15 residues. Trimming removed 4 bases from V and 6 bases from J; junction bases left unmatched: 12. As DNA, the CDR3 is TGTGCCAGAAGCCTACGGTGGCAGGGGGTGGATGGCTACACCTTC. The encoded protein is CARSLRWQGVDGYTF.

This rearrangement joins TRBV28 to TRBJ2-7, with 7 bases lining up with TRBD1. The germline V gene has CDR1 MDHEN and CDR2 SYDVKM. The V and J ends lost 5 bases and 5 bases, in that order; junction bases with no gene match: 12. This CDR3 is built from 15 residues. As DNA, the CDR3 is TGTGCCAGCAGTCAGGGACAGCAATCCGTCGACGAGCAGTACTTC. Translating it yields CASSQGQQSVDEQYF.

The genes are TRBV7-8 and TRBJ2-7; 9 bases fit TRBD1. The germline CDR1 and CDR2 sequences are SGHVS and FQNEAQ. The CDR3 is 14 residues long. The J segment lost 2 bases and the V segment lost 4 bases, leaving 3 bases of the junction unmatched. This CDR3 is CASSYRGPTYEQYF. CDR3 DNA sequence: TGTGCCAGCAGCTACAGGGGGCCCACCTACGAGCAGTACTTC.

As concerns this clone: Other DNA sequences in this specimen translate into the identical CDR3. The chain carries TRBV18 and TRBJ2-5; D uncertain. The CDR3 extends over 13 amino acids. V was clipped by 3 bases and J by 3 bases, with 8 bases between them. Germline V gene lookup returns CDR1 KGHSH and CDR2 LQKENI. This CDR3 reads CASSPGQKETQYF. The CDR3 DNA is TGTGCCAGCTCACCGGGCCAAAAAGAGACCCAGTACTTC. The full variable domain, with the rest looked up from reference TRBV18 and TRBJ2-5, is NAGVMQNPRHLVRRRGQEARLRCSPMKGHSHVYWYRQLPEEGLKFMVYLQKENIIDESGMPKERFSAEFPKEGPSILRIQQVVRGDSAAYFCASSPGQKETQYFGPGTRLLVL.

This clone was recorded a few times. The chain has TRBV30 and TRBJ2-3, with 11 positions matching TRBD2. The CDR3 has 16 amino acids. V shed 0 bases, J shed 5 bases, and the junction held 7 bases outside the gene matches. Germline V gene data show CDR1 as GTSNPN and CDR2 as SVGIG (reference sequence). The CDR3 region is CAWSVGSGGAIDTQYF. The CDR3, as DNA: TGTGCCTGGAGTGTGGGTAGCGGGGGGGCCATAGATACGCAGTATTTT. The variable domain in full, with the rest retrieved from reference TRBV30 and TRBJ2-3, is SQTIHQWPATLVQPVGSPLSLECTVEGTSNPNLYWYRQAAGRGLQLLFYSVGIGQISSEVPQNLSASRPQDRQFILSSKKLLLSDSGFYLCAWSVGSGGAIDTQYFGPGTRLTVL.